A single T cell receptor (beta chain) is shown here with its context. The sample comes from a study of blood T cell repertoires in COVID-19. At the level of the study: Acute and convalescent COVID-19 specimens originated in the United States, Italy and Spain.

Libraries were prepared by immunoSEQ multiplex PCR; TCRdb keeps only in-frame clonotypes and omits some of them. The top ten hold 13% of the sample, which has over 25,000 clones, roughly nine tenths seen once. Germline CDR1 GTSNPN, CDR2 SVGIG (reference sequence). The CDR3 totals 15 residues. Trimming pared 0 bases from V and 2 bases from J, leaving 14 bases between. Material for sequencing was peripheral blood. This sequence originates from a man between 70 and 80 years old with active COVID-19. This chain joins TRBV30 and TRBJ2-7; D is possibly TRBD2 (6 bases). As DNA, the CDR3 is TGTGCCTGGAGTGTAGGCTCTCCGGGGGCCTACGAGCAGTACTTC. Translating gives CAWSVGSPGAYEQYF. Full variable domain (remainder filled in from reference TRBV30 and TRBJ2-7): SQTIHQWPATLVQPVGSPLSLECTVEGTSNPNLYWYRQAAGRGLQLLFYSVGIGQISSEVPQNLSASRPQDRQFILSSKKLLLSDSGFYLCAWSVGSPGAYEQYFGPGTRLTVT.